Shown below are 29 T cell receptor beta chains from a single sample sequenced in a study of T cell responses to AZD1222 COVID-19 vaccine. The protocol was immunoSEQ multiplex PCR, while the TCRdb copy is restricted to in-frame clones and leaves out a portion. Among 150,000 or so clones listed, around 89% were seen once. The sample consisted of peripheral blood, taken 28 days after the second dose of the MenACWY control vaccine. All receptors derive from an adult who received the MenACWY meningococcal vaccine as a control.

CDR3 amino acids: CASSQGSRGYQETQYF. CDR3 nucleotide sequence: TGCGCCAGCAGCCAAGGTTCAAGGGGGTACCAAGAGACCCAGTACTTC. The chain combines TRBV4-3 with TRBJ2-5; TRBD1 is a possible D gene (6 bases). With 1 base removed from V and 0 bases from J, the gap between germline ends came to 12 bases. The CDR3 extends over 16 amino acids. Germline values: CDR1 LGHNA, CDR2 YSLEER.

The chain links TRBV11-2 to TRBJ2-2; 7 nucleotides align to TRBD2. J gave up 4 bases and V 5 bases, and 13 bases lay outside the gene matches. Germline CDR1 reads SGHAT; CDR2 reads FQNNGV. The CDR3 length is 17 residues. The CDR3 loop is CASSLWGREASTGELFF. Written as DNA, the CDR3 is TGTGCCAGCAGCCTGTGGGGACGGGAGGCGAGCACCGGGGAGCTGTTTTTT. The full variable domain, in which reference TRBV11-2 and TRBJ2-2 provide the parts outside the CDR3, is EAGVAQSPRYKIIEKRQSVAFWCNPISGHATLYWYQQILGQGPKLLIQFQNNGVVDDSQLPKDRFSAERLKGVDSTLKIQPAKLEDSAVYLCASSLWGREASTGELFFGEGSRLTVL.

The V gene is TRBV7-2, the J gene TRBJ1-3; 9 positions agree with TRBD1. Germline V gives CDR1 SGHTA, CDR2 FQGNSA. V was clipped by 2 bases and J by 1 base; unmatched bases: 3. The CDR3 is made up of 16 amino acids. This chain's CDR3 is CASSLMGQGSGNTIYF. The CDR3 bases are TGTGCCAGCAGCTTAATGGGACAGGGATCTGGAAACACCATATATTTT.

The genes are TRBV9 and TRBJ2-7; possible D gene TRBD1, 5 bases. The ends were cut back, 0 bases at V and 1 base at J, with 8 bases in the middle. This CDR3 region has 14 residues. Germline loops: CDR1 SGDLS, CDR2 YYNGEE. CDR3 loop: CASSVAAGSYEQYF. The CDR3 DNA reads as TGTGCCAGCAGCGTAGCGGCAGGGTCCTACGAGCAGTACTTC.

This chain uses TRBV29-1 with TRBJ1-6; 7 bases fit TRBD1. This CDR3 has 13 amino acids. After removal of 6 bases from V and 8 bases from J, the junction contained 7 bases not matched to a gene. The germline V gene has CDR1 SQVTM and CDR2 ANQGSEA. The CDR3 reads CSVQTGSDSPLHF. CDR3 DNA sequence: TGCAGCGTGCAGACAGGGTCGGATTCACCCCTCCACTTT.

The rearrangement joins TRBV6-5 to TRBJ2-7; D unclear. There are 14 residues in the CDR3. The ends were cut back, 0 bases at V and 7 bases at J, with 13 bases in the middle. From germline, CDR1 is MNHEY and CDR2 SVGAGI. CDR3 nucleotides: TGTGCCAGCAGTTACTCAGGCACAGTAATAGAGCAGTACTTC. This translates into CASSYSGTVIEQYF.

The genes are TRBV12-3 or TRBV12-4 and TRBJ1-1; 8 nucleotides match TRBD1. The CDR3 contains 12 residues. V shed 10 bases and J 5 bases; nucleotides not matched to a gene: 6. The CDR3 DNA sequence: TGTGCCACCGGACAGGGAGAGACTGAAGCTTTCTTT. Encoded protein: CATGQGETEAFF.

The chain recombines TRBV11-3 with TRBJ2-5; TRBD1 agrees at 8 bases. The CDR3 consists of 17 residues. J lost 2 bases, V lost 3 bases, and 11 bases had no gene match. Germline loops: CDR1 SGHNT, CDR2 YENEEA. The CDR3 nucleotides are TGTGCCAGCAGCTTTTCAACCCCGGGACAGGAACAAGAGACCCAGTACTTC. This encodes CASSFSTPGQEQETQYF.

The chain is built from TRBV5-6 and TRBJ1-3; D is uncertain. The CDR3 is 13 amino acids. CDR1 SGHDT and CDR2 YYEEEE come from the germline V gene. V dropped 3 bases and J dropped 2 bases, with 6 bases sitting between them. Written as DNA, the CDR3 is TGTGCCAGCAGCTGGGGAGCTGGAAACACCATATATTTT. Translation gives CASSWGAGNTIYF. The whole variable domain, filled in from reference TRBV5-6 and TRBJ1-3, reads DAGVTQSPTHLIKTRGQQVTLRCSPKSGHDTVSWYQQALGQGPQFIFQYYEEEERQRGNFPDRFSGHQFPNYSSELNVNALLLGDSALYLCASSWGAGNTIYFGEGSWLTVV.

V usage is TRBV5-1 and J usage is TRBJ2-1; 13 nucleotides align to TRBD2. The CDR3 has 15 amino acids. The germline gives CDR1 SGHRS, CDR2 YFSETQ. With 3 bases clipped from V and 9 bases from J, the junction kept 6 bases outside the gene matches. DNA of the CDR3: TGCGCCAGCAGCTCCGGGACTAGCGGGGTTGGTGAGCAGTTCTTC. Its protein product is CASSSGTSGVGEQFF. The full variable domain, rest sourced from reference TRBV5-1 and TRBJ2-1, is KAGVTQTPRYLIKTRGQQVTLSCSPISGHRSVSWYQQTPGQGLQFLFEYFSETQRNKGNFPGRFSGRQFSNSRSEMNVSTLELGDSALYLCASSSGTSGVGEQFFGPGTRLTVL.

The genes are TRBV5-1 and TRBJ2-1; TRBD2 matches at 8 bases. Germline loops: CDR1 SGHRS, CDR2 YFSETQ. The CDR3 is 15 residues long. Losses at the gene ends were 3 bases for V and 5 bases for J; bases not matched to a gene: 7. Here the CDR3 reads CASSYLAGLNNEQFF. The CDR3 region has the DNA TGCGCCAGCAGCTACCTAGCGGGTCTTAACAATGAGCAGTTCTTC.

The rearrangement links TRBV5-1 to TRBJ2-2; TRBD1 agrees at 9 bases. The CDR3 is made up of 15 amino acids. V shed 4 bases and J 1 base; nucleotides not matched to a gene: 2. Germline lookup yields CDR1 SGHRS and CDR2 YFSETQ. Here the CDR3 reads CASSRDRVNTGELFF. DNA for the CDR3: TGCGCCAGCAGCCGGGACAGGGTGAACACCGGGGAGCTGTTTTTT.

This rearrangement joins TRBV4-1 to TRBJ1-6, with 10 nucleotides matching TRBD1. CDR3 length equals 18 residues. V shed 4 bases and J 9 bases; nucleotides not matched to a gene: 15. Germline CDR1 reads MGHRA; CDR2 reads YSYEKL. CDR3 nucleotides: TGCGCCAGCAGCCTATTACTGACCGGGACAGGGGTTGGTTCACCCCTCCACTTT. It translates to CASSLLLTGTGVGSPLHF.

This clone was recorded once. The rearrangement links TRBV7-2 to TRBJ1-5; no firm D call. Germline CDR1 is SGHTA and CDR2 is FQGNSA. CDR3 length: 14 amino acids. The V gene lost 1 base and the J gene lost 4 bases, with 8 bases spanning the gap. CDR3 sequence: CASSLGNPNQPQHF. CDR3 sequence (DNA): TGTGCCAGCAGCTTAGGGAACCCTAATCAGCCCCAGCATTTT.

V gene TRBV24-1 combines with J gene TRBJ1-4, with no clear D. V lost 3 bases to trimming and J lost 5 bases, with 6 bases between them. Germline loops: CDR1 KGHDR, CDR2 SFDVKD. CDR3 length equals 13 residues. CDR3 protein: CATSDPGNEKLFF. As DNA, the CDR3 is TGTGCCACCAGTGATCCGGGGAATGAAAAACTGTTTTTT.

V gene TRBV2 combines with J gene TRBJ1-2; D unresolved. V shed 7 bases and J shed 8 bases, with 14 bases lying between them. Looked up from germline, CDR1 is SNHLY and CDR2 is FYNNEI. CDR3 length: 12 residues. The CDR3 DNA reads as TGTGCCAGCACGGATAGGGTACTCGGCTACACCTTC. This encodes CASTDRVLGYTF.

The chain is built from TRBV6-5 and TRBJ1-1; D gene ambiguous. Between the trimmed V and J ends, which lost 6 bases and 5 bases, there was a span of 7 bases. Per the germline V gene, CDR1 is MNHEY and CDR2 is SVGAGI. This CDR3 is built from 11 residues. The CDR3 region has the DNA TGTGCCAGCAGCCACCGGACTGAAGCTTTCTTT. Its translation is CASSHRTEAFF.

The CDR3 sequence: CATSDPPSYGYTF. The CDR3 DNA reads TGTGCCACCAGTGACCCTCCGTCTTATGGCTACACCTTC. V usage is TRBV24-1 and J usage is TRBJ1-2; D gene unclear. This CDR3 has 13 amino acids. The ends were cut back, 4 bases at V and 5 bases at J, with 10 bases in the middle. The germline V gene encodes CDR1 KGHDR and CDR2 SFDVKD.

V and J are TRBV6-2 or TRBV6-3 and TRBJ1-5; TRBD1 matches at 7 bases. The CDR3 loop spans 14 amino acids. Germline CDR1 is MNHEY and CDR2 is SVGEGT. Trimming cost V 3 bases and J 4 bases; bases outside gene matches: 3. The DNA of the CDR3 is TGTGCCAGCAGTTATTGGGACAGTAATCAGCCCCAGCATTTT. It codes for CASSYWDSNQPQHF.

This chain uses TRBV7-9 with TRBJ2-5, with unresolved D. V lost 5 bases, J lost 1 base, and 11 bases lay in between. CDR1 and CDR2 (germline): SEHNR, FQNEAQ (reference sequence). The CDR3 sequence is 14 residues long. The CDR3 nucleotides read TGTGCCAGCAGCCGACCCGGTTTCCAAGAGACCCAGTACTTC. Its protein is CASSRPGFQETQYF.

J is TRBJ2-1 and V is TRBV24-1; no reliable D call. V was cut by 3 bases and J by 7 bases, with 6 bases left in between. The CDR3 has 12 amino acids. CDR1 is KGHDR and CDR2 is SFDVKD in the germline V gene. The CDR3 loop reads CATSDNRNEQFF. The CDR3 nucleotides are TGTGCCACCAGTGATAACCGAAATGAGCAGTTCTTC.

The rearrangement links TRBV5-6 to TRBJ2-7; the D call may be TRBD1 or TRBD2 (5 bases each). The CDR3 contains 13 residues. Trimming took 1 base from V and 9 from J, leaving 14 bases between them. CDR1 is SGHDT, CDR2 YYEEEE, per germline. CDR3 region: CASSLRDGVGQYF. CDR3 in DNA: TGTGCCAGCAGCTTGAGGGACGGAGTAGGGCAGTACTTC.

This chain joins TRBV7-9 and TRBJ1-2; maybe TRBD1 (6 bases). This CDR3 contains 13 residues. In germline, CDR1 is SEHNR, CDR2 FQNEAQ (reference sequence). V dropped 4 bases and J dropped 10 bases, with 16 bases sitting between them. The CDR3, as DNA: TGTGCCAGCAGCTCGTCCAACAGGGATACCTACACCTTC. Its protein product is CASSSSNRDTYTF. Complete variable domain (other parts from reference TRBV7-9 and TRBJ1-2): DTGVSQNPRHKITKRGQNVTFRCDPISEHNRLYWYRQTLGQGPEFLTYFQNEAQLEKSRLLSDRFSAERPKGSFSTLEIQRTEQGDSAMYLCASSSSNRDTYTFGSGTRLTVV.

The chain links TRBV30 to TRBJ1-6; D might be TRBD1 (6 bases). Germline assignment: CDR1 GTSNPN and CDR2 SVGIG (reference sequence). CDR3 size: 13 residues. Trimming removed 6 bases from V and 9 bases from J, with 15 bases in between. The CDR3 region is CACTGQTPSPLHF. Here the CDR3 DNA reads TGTGCCTGCACCGGACAGACCCCTTCACCCCTCCACTTT.

CDR3 DNA sequence: TGTGCCTGGAGTGTACTGAGTTTGACCGTGAAATCACCCCTCCACTTT. Protein: CAWSVLSLTVKSPLHF. The V gene is TRBV30, the J gene TRBJ1-6; no definite D call. Germline CDR1 is GTSNPN and CDR2 is SVGIG (reference sequence). The CDR3 covers 16 residues. The V end lost 0 bases, the J end lost 10 bases, and 19 bases lay between the germline ends.

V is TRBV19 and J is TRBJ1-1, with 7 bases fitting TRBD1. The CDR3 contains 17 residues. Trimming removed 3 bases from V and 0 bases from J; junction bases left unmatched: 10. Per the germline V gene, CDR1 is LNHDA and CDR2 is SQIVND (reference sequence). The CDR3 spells CASSIDRVDTMNTEAFF. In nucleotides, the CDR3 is TGTGCCAGTAGTATCGACAGGGTGGACACAATGAACACTGAAGCTTTCTTT. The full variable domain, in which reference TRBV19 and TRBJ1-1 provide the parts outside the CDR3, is DGGITQSPKYLFRKEGQNVTLSCEQNLNHDAMYWYRQDPGQGLRLIYYSQIVNDFQKGDIAEGYSVSREKKESFPLTVTSAQKNPTAFYLCASSIDRVDTMNTEAFFGQGTRLTVV.

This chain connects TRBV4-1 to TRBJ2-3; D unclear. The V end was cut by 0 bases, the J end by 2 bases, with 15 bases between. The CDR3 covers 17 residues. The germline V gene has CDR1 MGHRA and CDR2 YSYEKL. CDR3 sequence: CASSQESSRRSTDTQYF. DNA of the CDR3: TGCGCCAGCAGCCAAGAGAGTAGCAGACGATCCACAGATACGCAGTATTTT.

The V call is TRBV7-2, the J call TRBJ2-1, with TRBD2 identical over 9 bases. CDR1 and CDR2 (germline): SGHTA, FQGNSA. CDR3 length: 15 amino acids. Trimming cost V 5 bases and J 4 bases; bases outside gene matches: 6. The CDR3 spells CASSRAGGQYNEQFF. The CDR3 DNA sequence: TGTGCCAGCAGCCGTGCGGGAGGGCAATACAATGAGCAGTTCTTC.

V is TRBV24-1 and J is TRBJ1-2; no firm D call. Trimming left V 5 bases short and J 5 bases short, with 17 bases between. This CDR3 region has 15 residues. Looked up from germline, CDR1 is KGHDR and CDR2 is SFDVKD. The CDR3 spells CATSALWNIHYGYTF. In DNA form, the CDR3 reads TGTGCCACCAGTGCACTTTGGAATATCCATTATGGCTACACCTTC.